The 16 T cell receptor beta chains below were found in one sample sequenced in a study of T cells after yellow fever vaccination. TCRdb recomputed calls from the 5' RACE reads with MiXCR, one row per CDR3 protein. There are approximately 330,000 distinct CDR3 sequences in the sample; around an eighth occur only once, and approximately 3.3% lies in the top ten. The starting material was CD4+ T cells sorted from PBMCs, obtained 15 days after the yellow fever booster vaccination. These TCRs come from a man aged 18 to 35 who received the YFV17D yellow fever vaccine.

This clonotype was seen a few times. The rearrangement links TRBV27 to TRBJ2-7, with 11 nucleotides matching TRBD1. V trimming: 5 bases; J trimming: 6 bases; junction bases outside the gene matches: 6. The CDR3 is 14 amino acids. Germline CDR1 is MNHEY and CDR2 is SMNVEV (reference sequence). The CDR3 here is CASSRTGGFLEQYV. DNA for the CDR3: TGTGCCAGCAGTCGGACAGGGGGCTTCCTCGAGCAGTACGTC.

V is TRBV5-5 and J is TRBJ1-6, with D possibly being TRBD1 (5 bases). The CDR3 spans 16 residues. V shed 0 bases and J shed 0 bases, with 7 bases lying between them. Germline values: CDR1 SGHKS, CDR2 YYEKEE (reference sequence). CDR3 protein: CASSLAGSSYNSPLHF. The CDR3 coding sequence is TGTGCCAGCAGCTTGGCAGGGAGCTCCTATAATTCACCCCTCCACTTT. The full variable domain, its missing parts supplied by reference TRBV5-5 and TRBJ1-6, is DAGVTQSPTHLIKTRGQQVTLRCSPISGHKSVSWYQQVLGQGPQFIFQYYEKEERGRGNFPDRFSARQFPNYSSELNVNALLLGDSALYLCASSLAGSSYNSPLHFGNGTRLTVT.

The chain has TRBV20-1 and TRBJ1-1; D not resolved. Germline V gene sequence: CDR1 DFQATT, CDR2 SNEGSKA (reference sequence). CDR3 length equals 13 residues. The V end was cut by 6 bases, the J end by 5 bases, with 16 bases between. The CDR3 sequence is CSADRPLQTEAFF. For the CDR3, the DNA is TGCAGTGCAGACCGACCCCTTCAAACTGAAGCTTTCTTT.

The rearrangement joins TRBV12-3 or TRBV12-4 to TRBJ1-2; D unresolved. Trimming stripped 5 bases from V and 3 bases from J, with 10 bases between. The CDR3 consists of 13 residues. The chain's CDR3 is CASSPNPDYGYTF. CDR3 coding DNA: TGTGCCAGCAGTCCGAACCCCGACTATGGCTACACCTTC.

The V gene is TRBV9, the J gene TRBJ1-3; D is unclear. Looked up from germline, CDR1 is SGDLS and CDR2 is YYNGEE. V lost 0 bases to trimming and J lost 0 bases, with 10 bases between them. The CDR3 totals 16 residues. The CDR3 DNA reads TGTGCCAGCAGCGTAGAGCTACGGGGCTCTGGAAACACCATATATTTT. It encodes CASSVELRGSGNTIYF. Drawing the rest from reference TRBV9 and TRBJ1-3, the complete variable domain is DSGVTQTPKHLITATGQRVTLRCSPRSGDLSVYWYQQSLDQGLQFLIQYYNGEERAKGNILERFSAQQFPDLHSELNLSSLELGDSALYFCASSVELRGSGNTIYFGEGSWLTVV.

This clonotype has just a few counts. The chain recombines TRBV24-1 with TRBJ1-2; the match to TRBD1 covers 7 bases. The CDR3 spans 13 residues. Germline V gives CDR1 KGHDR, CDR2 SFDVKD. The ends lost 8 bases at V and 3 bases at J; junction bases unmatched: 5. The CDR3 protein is CATNRGGDYGYTF. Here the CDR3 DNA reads TGTGCCACCAACAGGGGAGGGGACTATGGCTACACCTTC.

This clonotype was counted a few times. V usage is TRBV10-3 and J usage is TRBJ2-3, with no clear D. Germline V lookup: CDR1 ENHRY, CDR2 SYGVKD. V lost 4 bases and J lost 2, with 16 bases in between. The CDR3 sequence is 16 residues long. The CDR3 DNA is TGTGCCATCAGTGGTTCTCGGCACCCAGACACAGATACGCAGTATTTT. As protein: CAISGSRHPDTDTQYF.

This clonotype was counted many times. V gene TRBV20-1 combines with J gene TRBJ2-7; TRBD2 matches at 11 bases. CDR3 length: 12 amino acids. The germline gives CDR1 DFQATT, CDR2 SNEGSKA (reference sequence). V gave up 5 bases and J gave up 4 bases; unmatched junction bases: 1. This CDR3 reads CSAPSGGYEQYF. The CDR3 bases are TGCAGTGCTCCTAGCGGGGGGTACGAGCAGTACTTC.

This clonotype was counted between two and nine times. The CDR3 loop is CASSVGGDGANEQFF. The CDR3 DNA sequence: TGTGCCAGCAGCGTAGGCGGGGACGGCGCGAATGAGCAGTTCTTC. This rearrangement joins TRBV9 to TRBJ2-1, with D possibly TRBD2 on 6 matching bases. Germline V gene data show CDR1 as SGDLS and CDR2 as YYNGEE. V was trimmed by 0 bases and J by 7 bases, leaving 14 bases between them. This CDR3 contains 15 residues.

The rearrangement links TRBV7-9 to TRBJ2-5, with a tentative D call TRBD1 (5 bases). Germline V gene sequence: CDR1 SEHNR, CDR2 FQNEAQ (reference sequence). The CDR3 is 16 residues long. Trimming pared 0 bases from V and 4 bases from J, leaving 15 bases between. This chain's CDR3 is CASSLALWQGRETQYF. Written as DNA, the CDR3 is TGTGCCAGCAGCTTAGCACTTTGGCAGGGCAGAGAGACCCAGTACTTC.

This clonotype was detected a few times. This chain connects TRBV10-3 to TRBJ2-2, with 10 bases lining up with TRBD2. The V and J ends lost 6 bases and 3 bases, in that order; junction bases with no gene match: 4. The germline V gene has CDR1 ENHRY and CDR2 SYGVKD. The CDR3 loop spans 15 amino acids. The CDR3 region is CAIRGTSADTGELFF. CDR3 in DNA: TGTGCCATCAGAGGGACTAGCGCGGACACCGGGGAGCTGTTTTTT.

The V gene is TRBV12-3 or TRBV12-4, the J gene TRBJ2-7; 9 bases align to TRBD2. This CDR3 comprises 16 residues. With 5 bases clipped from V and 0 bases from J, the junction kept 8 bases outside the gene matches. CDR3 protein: CASSTHSGGLSYEQYF. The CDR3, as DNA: TGTGCCAGCAGTACCCATAGCGGGGGACTCTCCTACGAGCAGTACTTC.

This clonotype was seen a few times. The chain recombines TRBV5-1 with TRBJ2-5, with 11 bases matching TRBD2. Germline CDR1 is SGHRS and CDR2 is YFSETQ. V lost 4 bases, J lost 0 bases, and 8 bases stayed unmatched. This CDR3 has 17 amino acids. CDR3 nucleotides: TGCGCCAGCAGCGTAACTAGCGGGGGATGGTACCAAGAGACCCAGTACTTC. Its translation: CASSVTSGGWYQETQYF.

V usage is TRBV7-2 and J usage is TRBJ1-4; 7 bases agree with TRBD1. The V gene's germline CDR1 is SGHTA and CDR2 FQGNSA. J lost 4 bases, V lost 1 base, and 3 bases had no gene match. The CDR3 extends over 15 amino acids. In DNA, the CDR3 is TGTGCCAGCAGCTTAGTAGGGGGCGTTAATGAAAAACTGTTTTTT. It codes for CASSLVGGVNEKLFF. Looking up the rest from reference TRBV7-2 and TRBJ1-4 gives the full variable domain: GAGVSQSPSNKVTEKGKDVELRCDPISGHTALYWYRQSLGQGLEFLIYFQGNSAPDKSGLPSDRFSAERTGGSVSTLTIQRTQQEDSAVYLCASSLVGGVNEKLFFGSGTQLSVL.

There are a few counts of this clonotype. CDR3 sequence reads: CSVEVRTATSGGATDTQYF. The CDR3 nucleotides read TGCAGCGTTGAAGTTAGGACAGCTACTAGCGGGGGGGCAACAGATACGCAGTATTTT. V gene TRBV29-1 combines with J gene TRBJ2-3; 13 nucleotides align to TRBD2. Losses at the gene ends were 1 base for V and 3 bases for J; bases not matched to a gene: 13. CDR1 is SQVTM, CDR2 ANQGSEA, per germline. The CDR3 is 19 amino acids.

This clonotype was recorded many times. DNA for the CDR3: TGTGCCAGTAGTCGTGGGTTGCAGGGTCGTCAGCCCCAGCATTTT. Translation gives CASSRGLQGRQPQHF. The V call is TRBV19, the J call TRBJ1-5; weak D call: TRBD1 (5 bases). The germline V gene encodes CDR1 LNHDA and CDR2 SQIVND (reference sequence). CDR3 length: 15 residues. The ends were cut back, 5 bases at V and 6 bases at J, with 17 bases in the middle.